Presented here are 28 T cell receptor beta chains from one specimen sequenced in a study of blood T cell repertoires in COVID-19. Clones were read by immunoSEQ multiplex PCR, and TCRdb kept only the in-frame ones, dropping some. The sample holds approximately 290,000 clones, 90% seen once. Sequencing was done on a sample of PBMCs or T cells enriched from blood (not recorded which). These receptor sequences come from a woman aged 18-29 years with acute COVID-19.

DNA of the CDR3: TGTGCCAGCGCACTGACAGTGGAGACTGAAGCTTTCTTT. Translating gives CASALTVETEAFF. The chain carries TRBV18 and TRBJ1-1; D possibly corresponds to TRBD1 (5 bases). The germline V gene encodes CDR1 KGHSH and CDR2 LQKENI. The CDR3 has 13 amino acids. Trimming stripped 8 bases from V and 5 bases from J, with 15 bases between.

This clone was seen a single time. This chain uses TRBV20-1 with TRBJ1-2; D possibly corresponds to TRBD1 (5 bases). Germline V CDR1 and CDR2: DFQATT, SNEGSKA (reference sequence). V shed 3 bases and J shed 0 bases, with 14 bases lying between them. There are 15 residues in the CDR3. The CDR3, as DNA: TGCAGTGCTAGTACCAGGGCCTTAGCTAACTATGGCTACACCTTC. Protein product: CSASTRALANYGYTF.

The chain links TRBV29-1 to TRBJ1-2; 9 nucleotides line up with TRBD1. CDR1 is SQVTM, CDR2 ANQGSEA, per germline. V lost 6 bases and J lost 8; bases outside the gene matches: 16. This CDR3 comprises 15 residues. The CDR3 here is CSVYSSLQGAKGYTF. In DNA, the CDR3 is TGCAGCGTCTATTCTTCGTTACAGGGGGCGAAGGGCTACACCTTC.

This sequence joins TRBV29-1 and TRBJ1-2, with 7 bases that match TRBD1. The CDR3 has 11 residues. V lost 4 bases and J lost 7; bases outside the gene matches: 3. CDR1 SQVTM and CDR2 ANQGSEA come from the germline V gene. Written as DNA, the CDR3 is TGCAGCGTTGGACAGGGCGGTGGCTACACCTTC. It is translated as CSVGQGGGYTF.

CDR3 protein: CASSIYAQDTQYF. CDR3 nucleotide sequence: TGTGCCAGCAGCATTTACGCTCAGGATACGCAGTATTTT. V usage is TRBV3-1 (or the pseudogene TRBV3-2) and J usage is TRBJ2-3; D gene ambiguous. Trimming removed 5 bases from V and 6 bases from J, with 12 bases in between. The CDR3 has 13 residues. From germline, CDR1 is LGHDT and CDR2 YNNKEL (reference sequence).

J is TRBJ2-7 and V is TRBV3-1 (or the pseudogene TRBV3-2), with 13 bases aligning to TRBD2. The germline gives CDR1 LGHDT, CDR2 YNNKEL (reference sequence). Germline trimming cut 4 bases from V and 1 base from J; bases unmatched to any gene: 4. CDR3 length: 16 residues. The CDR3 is CASSLTSGRASYEQYF. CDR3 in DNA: TGTGCCAGCAGCCTTACTAGCGGGAGGGCGTCCTACGAGCAGTACTTC.

CDR3 sequence: CASSIEGGTGSQKYQETQYF. The CDR3 DNA is TGTGCCAGTAGTATAGAAGGGGGAACGGGTAGTCAAAAGTACCAAGAGACCCAGTACTTC. This rearrangement joins TRBV19 to TRBJ2-5, with D possibly TRBD1 on 6 matching bases. The CDR3 extends over 20 amino acids. The V end lost 0 bases, the J end lost 0 bases, and 23 bases lay between the germline ends. Germline V gene lookup returns CDR1 LNHDA and CDR2 SQIVND (reference sequence).

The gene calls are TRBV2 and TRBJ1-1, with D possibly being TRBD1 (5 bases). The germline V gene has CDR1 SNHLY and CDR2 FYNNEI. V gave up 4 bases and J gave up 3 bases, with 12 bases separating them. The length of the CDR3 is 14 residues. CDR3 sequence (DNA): TGTGCCAGCAGTGTTGCTGGGGGGGACACTGAAGCTTTCTTT. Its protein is CASSVAGGDTEAFF.

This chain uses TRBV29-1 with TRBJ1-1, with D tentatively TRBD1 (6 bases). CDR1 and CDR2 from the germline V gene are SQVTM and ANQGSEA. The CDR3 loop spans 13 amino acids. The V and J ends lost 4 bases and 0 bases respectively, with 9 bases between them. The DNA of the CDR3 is TGCAGCGTTGCAGGGGTATTGAACACTGAAGCTTTCTTT. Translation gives CSVAGVLNTEAFF. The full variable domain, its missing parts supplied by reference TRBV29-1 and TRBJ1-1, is SAVISQKPSRDICQRGTSLTIQCQVDSQVTMMFWYRQQPGQSLTLIATANQGSEATYESGFVIDKFPISRPNLTFSTLTVSNMSPEDSSIYLCSVAGVLNTEAFFGQGTRLTVV.

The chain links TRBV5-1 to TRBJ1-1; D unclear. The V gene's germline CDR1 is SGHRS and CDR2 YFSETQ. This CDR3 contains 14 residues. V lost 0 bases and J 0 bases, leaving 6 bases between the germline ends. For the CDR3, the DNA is TGCGCCAGCAGCTTGGCTCGGTTGAACACTGAAGCTTTCTTT. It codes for CASSLARLNTEAFF.

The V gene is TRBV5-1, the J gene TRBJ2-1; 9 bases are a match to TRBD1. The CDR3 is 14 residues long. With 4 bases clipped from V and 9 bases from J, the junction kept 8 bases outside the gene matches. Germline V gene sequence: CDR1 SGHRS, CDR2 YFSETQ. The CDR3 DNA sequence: TGCGCCAGCAGCCCAGGACAGGGGTCGGCTGAGCAGTTCTTC. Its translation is CASSPGQGSAEQFF. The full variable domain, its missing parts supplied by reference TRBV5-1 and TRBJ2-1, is KAGVTQTPRYLIKTRGQQVTLSCSPISGHRSVSWYQQTPGQGLQFLFEYFSETQRNKGNFPGRFSGRQFSNSRSEMNVSTLELGDSALYLCASSPGQGSAEQFFGPGTRLTVL.

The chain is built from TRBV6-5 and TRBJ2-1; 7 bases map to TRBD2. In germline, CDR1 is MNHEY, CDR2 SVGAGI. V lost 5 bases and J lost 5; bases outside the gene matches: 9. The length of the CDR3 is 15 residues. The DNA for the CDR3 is TGTGCCAGCAGTCTTAGCGGGTCAATCGACAATGAGCAGTTCTTC. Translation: CASSLSGSIDNEQFF.

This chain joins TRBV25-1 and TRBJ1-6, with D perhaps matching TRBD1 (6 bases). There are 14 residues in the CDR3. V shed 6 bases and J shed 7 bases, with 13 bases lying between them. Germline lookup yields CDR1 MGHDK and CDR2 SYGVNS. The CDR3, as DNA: TGTGCCAGCAGGGATACAGGGAACAATTCACCCCTCCACTTT. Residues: CASRDTGNNSPLHF.

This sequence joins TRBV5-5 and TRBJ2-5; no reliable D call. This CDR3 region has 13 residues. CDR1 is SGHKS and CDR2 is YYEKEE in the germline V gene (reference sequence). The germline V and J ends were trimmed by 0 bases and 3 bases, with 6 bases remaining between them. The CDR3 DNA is TGTGCCAGCAGCTTGGGCGGTAAAGAGACCCAGTACTTC. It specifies CASSLGGKETQYF.

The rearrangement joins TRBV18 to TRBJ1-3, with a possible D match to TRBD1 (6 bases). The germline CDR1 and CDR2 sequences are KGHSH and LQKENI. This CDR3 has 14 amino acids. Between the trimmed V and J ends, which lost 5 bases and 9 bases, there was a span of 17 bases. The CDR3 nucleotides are TGTGCCAGCTCAGCCGGGACACCGCAGGGCACCATATATTTT. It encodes CASSAGTPQGTIYF.

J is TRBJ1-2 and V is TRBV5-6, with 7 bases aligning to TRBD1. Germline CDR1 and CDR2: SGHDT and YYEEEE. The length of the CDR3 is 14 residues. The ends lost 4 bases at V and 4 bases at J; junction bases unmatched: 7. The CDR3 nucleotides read TGTGCCAGCAGCCCAACGGGACAGTCCTATGGCTACACCTTC. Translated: CASSPTGQSYGYTF.

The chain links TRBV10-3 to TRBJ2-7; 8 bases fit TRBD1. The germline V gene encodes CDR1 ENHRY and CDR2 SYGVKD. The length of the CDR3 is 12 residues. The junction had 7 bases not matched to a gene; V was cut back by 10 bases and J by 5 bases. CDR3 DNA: TGTGCCACCGGACAGGGAACCCACGAGCAGTACTTC. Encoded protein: CATGQGTHEQYF.

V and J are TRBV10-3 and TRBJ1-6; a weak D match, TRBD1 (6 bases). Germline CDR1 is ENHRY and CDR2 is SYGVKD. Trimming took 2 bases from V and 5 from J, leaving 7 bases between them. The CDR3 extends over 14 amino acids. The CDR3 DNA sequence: TGTGCCATCAGTGAGGGGACAAATAATTCACCCCTCCACTTT. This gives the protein CAISEGTNNSPLHF.

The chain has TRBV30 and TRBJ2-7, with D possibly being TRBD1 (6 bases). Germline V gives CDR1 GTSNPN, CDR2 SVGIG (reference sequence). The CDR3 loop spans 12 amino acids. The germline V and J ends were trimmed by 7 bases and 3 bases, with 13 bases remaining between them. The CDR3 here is CAFQGGFYEQYF. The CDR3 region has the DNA TGTGCCTTCCAAGGGGGATTCTACGAGCAGTACTTC. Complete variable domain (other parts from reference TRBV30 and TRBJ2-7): SQTIHQWPATLVQPVGSPLSLECTVEGTSNPNLYWYRQAAGRGLQLLFYSVGIGQISSEVPQNLSASRPQDRQFILSSKKLLLSDSGFYLCAFQGGFYEQYFGPGTRLTVT.

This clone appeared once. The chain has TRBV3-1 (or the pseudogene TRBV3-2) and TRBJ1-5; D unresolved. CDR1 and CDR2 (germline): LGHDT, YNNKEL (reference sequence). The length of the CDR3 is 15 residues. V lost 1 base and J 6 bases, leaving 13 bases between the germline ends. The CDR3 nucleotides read TGTGCCAGCAGCCAAGGGACTGGACGGGGTCAGCCCCAGCATTTT. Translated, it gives CASSQGTGRGQPQHF.

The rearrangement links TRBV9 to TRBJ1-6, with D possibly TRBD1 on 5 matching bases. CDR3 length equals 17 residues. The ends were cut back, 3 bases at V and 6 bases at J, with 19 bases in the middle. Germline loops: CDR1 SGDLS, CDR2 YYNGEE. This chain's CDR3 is CASSGEGPREGNSPLHF. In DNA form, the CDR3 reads TGTGCCAGCAGCGGAGAGGGACCCCGGGAGGGTAATTCACCCCTCCACTTT.

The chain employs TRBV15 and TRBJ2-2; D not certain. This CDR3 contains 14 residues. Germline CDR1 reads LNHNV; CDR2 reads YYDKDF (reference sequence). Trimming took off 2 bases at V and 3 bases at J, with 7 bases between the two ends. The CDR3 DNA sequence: TGTGCCACCAGCAGACTACGGGACACCGGGGAGCTGTTTTTT. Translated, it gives CATSRLRDTGELFF.

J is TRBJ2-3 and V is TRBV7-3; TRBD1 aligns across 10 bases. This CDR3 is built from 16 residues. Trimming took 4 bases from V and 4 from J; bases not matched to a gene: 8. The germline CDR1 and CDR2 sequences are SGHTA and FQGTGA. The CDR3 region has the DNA TGTGCCAGCAGCTCCCGACCGGGACAGGGGCCAGATACGCAGTATTTT. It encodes CASSSRPGQGPDTQYF.

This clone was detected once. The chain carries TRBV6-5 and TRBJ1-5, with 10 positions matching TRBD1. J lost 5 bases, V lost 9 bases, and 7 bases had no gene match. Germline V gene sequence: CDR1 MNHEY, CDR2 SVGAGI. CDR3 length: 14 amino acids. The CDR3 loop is CASRDRGLYQPQHF. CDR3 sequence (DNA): TGTGCCAGTCGGGACAGGGGACTTTATCAGCCCCAGCATTTT.

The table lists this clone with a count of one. The CDR3 region is CASSPWRGSTDTQYF. The CDR3 coding sequence is TGTGCCAGCTCACCATGGAGAGGTTCGACAGATACGCAGTATTTT. The chain couples TRBV18 to TRBJ2-3; D remains unclear. CDR3 length equals 15 residues. The V gene lost 2 bases and the J gene lost 3 bases, with 12 bases spanning the gap. The germline V gene encodes CDR1 KGHSH and CDR2 LQKENI.

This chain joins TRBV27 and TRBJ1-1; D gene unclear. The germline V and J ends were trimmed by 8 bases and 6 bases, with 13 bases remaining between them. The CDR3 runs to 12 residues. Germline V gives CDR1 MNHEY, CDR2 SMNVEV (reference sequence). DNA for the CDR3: TGTGCCAGCCATAAACCGGGATCTGAAGCTTTCTTT. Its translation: CASHKPGSEAFF.

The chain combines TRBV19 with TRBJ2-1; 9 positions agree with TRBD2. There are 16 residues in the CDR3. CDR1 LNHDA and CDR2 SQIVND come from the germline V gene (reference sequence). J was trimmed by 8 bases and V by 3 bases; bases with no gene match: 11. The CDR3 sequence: CASSIQAGGPIDEQFF. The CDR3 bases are TGTGCCAGTAGTATTCAGGCGGGAGGGCCAATCGATGAGCAGTTCTTC. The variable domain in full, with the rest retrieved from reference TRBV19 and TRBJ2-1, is DGGITQSPKYLFRKEGQNVTLSCEQNLNHDAMYWYRQDPGQGLRLIYYSQIVNDFQKGDIAEGYSVSREKKESFPLTVTSAQKNPTAFYLCASSIQAGGPIDEQFFGPGTRLTVL.

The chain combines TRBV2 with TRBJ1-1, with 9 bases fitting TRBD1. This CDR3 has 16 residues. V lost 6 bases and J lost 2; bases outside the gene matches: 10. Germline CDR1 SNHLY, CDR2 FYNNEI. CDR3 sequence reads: CASRGWTGEVNTEAFF. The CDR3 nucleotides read TGTGCCAGCAGAGGATGGACAGGGGAGGTCAACACTGAAGCTTTCTTT.